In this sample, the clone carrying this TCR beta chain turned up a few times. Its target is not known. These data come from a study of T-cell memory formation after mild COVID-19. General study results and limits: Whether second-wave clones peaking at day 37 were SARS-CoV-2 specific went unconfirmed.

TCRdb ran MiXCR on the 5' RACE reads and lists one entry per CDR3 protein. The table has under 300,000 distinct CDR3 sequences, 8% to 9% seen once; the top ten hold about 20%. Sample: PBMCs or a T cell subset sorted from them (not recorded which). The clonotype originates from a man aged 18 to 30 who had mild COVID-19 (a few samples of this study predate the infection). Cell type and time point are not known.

CDR3 sequence reads: CASSLLTGTDSNQPQHF. The CDR3 bases are TGTGCCAGCAGCTTACTTACCGGGACAGATAGCAATCAGCCCCAGCATTTT. This chain connects TRBV5-5 to TRBJ1-5, with TRBD1 matching over 7 bases. CDR3 length: 17 residues. Germline V gene sequence: CDR1 SGHKS, CDR2 YYEKEE (reference sequence). Trimming took 2 bases from V and 0 from J; bases not matched to a gene: 8. Combining the CDR3 with reference TRBV5-5 and TRBJ1-5 gives the whole variable domain DAGVTQSPTHLIKTRGQQVTLRCSPISGHKSVSWYQQVLGQGPQFIFQYYEKEERGRGNFPDRFSARQFPNYSSELNVNALLLGDSALYLCASSLLTGTDSNQPQHFGDGTRLSIL.